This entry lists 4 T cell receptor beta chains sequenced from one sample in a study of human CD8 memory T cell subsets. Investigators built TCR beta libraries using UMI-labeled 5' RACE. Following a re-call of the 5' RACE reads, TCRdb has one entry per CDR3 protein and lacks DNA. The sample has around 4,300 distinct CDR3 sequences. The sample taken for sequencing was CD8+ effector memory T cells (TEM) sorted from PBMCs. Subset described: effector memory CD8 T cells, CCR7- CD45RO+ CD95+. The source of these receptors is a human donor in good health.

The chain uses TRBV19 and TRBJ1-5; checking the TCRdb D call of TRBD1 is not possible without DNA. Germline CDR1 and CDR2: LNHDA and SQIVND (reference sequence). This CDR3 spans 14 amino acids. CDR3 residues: CASSEGGDNQPQHF.

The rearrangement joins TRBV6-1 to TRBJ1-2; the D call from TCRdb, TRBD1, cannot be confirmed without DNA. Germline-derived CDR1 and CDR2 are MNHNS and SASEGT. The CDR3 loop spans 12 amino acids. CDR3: CASGQGFSSYTF.

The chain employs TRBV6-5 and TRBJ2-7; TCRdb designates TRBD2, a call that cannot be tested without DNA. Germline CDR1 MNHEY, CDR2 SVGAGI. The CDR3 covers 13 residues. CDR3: CASSSSGHYEQYF.

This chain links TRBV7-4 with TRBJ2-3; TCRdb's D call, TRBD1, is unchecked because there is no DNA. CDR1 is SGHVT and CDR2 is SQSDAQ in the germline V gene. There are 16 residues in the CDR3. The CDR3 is CASSCGGPQRGDTQYF.